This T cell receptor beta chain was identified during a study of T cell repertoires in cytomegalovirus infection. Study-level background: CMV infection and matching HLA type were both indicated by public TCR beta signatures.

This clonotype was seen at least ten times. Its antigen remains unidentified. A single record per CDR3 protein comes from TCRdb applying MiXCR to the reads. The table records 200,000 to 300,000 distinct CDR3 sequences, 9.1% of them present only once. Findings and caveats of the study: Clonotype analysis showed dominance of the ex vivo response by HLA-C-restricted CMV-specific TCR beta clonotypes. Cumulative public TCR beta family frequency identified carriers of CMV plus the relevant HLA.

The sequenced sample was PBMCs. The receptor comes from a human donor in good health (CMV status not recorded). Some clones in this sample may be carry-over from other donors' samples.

The CDR3 region has the DNA TGTGCCAGCAGTTACACGGGACAGCTGAACACTGAAGCTTTCTTT. It specifies CASSYTGQLNTEAFF. V usage is TRBV6-2 or TRBV6-3 and J usage is TRBJ1-1; TRBD1 agrees at 7 bases. Germline V gene data show CDR1 as MNHEY and CDR2 as SVGEGT. After removal of 2 bases from V and 0 bases from J, the junction contained 3 bases not matched to a gene. This CDR3 region has 15 residues.